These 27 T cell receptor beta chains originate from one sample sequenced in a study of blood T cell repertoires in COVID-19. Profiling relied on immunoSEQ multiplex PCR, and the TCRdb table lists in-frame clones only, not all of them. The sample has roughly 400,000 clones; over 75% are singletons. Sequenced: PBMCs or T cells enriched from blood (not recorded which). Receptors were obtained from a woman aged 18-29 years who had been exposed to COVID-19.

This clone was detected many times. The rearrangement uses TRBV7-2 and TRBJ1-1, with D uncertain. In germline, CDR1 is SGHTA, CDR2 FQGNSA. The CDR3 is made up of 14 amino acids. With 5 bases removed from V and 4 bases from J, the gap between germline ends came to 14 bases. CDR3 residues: CASSVGGFSTEAFF. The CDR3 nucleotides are TGTGCCAGCAGCGTAGGAGGGTTTAGCACTGAAGCTTTCTTT.

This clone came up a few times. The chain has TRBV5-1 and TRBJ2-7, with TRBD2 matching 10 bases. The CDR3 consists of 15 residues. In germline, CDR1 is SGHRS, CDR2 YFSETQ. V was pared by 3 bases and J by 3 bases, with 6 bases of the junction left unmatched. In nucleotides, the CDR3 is TGCGCCAGCAGCTCTTCACTAGCGGGGTACTACGAGCAGTACTTC. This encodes CASSSSLAGYYEQYF.

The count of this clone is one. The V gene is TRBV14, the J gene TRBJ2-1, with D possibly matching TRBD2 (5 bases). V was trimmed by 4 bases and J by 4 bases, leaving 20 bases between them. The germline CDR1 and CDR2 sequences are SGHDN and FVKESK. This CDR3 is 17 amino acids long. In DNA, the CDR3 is TGTGCCAGCAGCCCGGCGGGTCGGGTATTGGGGTACAATGAGCAGTTCTTC. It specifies CASSPAGRVLGYNEQFF.

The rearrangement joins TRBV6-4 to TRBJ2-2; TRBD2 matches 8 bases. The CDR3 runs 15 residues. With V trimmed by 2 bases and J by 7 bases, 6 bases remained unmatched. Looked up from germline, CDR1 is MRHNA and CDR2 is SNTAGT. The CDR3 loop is CASSDRAGADGELFF. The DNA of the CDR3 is TGTGCCAGCAGTGACAGAGCGGGAGCTGACGGGGAGCTGTTTTTT.

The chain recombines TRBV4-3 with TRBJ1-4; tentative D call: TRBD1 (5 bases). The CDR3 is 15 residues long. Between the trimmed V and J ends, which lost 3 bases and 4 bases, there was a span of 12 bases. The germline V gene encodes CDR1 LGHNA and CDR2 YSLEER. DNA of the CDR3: TGCGCCAGCAGCCATGGGGCAGTCCTTAATGAAAAACTGTTTTTT. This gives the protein CASSHGAVLNEKLFF.

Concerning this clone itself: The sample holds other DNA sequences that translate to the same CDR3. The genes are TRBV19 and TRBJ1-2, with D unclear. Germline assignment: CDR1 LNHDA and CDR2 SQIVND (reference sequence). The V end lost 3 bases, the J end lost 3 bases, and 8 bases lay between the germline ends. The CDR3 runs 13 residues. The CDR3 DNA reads TGTGCCAGTAGTATCCCCGGGGACTATGGCTACACCTTC. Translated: CASSIPGDYGYTF.

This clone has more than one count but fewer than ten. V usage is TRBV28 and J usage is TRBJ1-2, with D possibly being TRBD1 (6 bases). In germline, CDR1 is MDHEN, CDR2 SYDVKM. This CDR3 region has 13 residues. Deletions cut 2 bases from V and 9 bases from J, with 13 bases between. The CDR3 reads CASSLMGARSYTF. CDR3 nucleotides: TGTGCCAGCAGTTTAATGGGGGCGCGGAGCTACACCTTC.

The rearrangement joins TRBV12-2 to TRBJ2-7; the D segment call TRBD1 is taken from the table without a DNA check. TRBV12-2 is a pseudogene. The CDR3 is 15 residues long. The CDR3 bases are TGTGCAAGTCGCCCTCAGACAGGGGATCCCTACGAGCAGTACTTC. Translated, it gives CASRPQTGDPYEQYF.

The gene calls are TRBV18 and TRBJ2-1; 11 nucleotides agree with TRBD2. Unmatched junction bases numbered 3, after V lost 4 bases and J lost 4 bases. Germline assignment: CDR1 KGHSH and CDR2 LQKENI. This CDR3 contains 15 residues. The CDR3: CASSHRTSGYNEQFF. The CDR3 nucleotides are TGTGCCAGCTCACACCGGACTAGCGGGTACAATGAGCAGTTCTTC.

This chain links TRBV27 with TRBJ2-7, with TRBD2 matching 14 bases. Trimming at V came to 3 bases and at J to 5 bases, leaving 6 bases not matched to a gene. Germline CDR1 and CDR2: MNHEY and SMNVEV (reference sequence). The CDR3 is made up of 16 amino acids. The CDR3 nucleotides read TGTGCCAGCAGTTTGTCATGGACTAGCGGGAGGAACGAGCAGTACTTC. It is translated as CASSLSWTSGRNEQYF.

The CDR3 protein is CASSLIQWTDTQYF. DNA of the CDR3: TGTGCCAGCAGTTTAATTCAGTGGACAGATACGCAGTATTTT. The chain carries TRBV28 and TRBJ2-3; D unclear. This CDR3 is 14 amino acids long. The germline V and J ends were trimmed by 2 bases and 3 bases, with 9 bases remaining between them. The germline gives CDR1 MDHEN, CDR2 SYDVKM.

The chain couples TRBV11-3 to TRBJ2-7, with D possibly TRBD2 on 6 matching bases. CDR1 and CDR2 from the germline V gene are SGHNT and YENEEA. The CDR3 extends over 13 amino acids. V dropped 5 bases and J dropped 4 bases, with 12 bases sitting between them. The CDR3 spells CASSRGTEYEQYF. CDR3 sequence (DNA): TGTGCCAGCAGCCGGGGGACGGAGTACGAGCAGTACTTC.

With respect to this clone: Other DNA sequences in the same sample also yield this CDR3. CDR3 nucleotide sequence: TGTGCCAGCAGCCCCGGGACTGATAATCAGCCCCAGCATTTT. Translated, it gives CASSPGTDNQPQHF. This sequence joins TRBV3-1 (or the pseudogene TRBV3-2) and TRBJ1-5, with TRBD1 as a possible D gene (5 bases). Looked up from germline, CDR1 is LGHDT and CDR2 is YNNKEL (reference sequence). Trimming pared 4 bases from V and 4 bases from J, leaving 11 bases between. The length of the CDR3 is 14 residues.

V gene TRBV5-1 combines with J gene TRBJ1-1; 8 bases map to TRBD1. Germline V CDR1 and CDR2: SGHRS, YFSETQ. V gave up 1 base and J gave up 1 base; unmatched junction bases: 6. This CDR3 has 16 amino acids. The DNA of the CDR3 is TGCGCCAGCAGCTTGTTCCGACAGGGGCAGAACACTGAAGCTTTCTTT. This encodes CASSLFRQGQNTEAFF.

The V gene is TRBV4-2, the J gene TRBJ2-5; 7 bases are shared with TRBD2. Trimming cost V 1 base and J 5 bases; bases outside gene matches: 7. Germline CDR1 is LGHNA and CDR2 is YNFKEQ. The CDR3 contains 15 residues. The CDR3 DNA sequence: TGTGCCAGCAGCCAAGGACTAGCCCCCTTGGAGACCCAGTACTTC. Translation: CASSQGLAPLETQYF.

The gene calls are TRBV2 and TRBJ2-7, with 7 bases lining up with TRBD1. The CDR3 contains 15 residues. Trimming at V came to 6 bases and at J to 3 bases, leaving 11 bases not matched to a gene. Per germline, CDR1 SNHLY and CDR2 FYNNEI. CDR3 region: CASSATPGQIYEQYF. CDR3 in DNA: TGTGCCAGCAGCGCGACTCCGGGACAGATCTACGAGCAGTACTTC.

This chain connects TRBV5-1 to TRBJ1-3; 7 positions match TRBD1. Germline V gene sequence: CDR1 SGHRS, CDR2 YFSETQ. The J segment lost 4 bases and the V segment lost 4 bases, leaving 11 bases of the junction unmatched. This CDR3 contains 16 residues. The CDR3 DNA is TGCGCCAGCAGCAAAGAGACAGGGACCGGAGGAAACACCATATATTTT. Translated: CASSKETGTGGNTIYF.

Written as DNA, the CDR3 is TGCGCCAGCAGTGAGCCCGGGACAGTATTTTTCGGGCAGTACTTC. The encoded protein is CASSEPGTVFFGQYF. V and J are TRBV10-2 and TRBJ2-7; TRBD1 aligns across 7 bases. Germline V gene lookup returns CDR1 WSHSY and CDR2 SAAADI. Germline trimming cut 2 bases from V and 9 bases from J; bases unmatched to any gene: 13. This CDR3 is built from 15 residues.

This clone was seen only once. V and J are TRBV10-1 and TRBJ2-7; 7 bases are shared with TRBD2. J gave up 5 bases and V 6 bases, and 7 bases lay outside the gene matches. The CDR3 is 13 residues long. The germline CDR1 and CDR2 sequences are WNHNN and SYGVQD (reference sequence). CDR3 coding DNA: TGCGCCAGCAGCGCAAGCGGGATCGACGAGCAGTACTTC. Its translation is CASSASGIDEQYF.

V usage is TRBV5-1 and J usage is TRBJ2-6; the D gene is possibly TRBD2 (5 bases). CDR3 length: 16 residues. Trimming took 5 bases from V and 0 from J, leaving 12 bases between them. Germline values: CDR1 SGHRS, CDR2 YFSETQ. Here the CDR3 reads CASRYGRDSGANVLTF. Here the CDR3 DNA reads TGCGCCAGCAGATACGGACGGGACTCTGGGGCCAACGTCCTGACTTTC.

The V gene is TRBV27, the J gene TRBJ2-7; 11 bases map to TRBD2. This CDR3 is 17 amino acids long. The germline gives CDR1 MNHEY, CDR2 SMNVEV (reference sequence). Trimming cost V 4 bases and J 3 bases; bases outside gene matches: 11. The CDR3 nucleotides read TGTGCCAGCAGTTCCTCTATTACTAGCGGGAGTTTCTACGAGCAGTACTTC. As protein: CASSSSITSGSFYEQYF.

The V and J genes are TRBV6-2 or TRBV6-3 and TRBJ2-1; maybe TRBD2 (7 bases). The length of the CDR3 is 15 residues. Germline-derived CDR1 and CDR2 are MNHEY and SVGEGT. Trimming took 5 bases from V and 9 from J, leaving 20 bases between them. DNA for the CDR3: TGTGCCAGCAGTCGAAGCCGACTAGGGGGGGCTGAGCAGTTCTTC. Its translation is CASSRSRLGGAEQFF.

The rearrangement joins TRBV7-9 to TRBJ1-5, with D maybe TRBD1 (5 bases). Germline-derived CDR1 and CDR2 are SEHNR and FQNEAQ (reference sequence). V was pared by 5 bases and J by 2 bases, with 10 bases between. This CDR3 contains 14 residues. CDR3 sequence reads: CASSEGVGNQPQHF. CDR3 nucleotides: TGTGCCAGCAGCGAAGGGGTGGGCAATCAGCCCCAGCATTTT.

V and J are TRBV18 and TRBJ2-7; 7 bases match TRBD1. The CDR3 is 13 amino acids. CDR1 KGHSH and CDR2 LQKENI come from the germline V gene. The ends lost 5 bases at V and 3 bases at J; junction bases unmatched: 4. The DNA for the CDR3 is TGTGCCAGCTCAGGGGACAGCTTCTACGAGCAGTACTTC. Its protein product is CASSGDSFYEQYF.

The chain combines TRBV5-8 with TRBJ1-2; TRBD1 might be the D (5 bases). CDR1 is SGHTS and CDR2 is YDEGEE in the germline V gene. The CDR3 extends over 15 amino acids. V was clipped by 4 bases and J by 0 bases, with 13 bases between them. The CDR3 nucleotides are TGTGCCAGCAGCAGCGGGACGGTCTCTAACTATGGCTACACCTTC. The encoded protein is CASSSGTVSNYGYTF.

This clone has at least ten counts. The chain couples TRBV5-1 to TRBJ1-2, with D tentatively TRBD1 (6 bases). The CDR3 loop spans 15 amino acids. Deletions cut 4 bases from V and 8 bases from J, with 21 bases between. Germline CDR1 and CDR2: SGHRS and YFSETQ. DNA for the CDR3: TGCGCCAGCAGCCCCAACACAGGGATAGGTGGGGGCTACACCTTC. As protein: CASSPNTGIGGGYTF.

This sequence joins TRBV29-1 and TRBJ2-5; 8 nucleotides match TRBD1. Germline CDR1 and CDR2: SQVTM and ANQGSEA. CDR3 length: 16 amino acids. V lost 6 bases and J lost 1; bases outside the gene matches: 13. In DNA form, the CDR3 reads TGCAGCGTGGCGGACAGGGAAGTCGAAATCCAAGAGACCCAGTACTTC. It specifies CSVADREVEIQETQYF.